Shown below are 29 T cell receptor beta chains from a single sample sequenced in a study of yellow fever vaccine responses in identical twins. Each CDR3 protein is one row after TCRdb ran MiXCR on the RT-PCR reads. The data show over 15,000 distinct CDR3 sequences, approximately 68% seen once. Sequenced here: T cells from blood (PBMCs), unsorted or a sorted subset (not recorded which), sampled before or after yellow fever vaccination (not recorded which). These receptors were obtained from a woman aged 18 to 35 who received the yellow fever vaccine.

V is TRBV10-3 and J is TRBJ2-7; a weak D match, TRBD1 (5 bases). Deletions cut 2 bases from V and 6 bases from J, with 11 bases between. CDR1 is ENHRY, CDR2 SYGVKD, per germline. This CDR3 is built from 13 residues. The CDR3 DNA follows: TGTGCCATCAGTGAGAGCGCAGGGTTCGAGCAGTACTTC. This encodes CAISESAGFEQYF.

The chain couples TRBV5-1 to TRBJ1-4, with D possibly matching TRBD1 (6 bases). CDR1 is SGHRS, CDR2 YFSETQ, per germline. The CDR3 loop spans 13 amino acids. Between the trimmed V and J ends, which lost 4 bases and 8 bases, there was a span of 12 bases. The CDR3 bases are TGCGCCAGCAGCACCGGAACAGGGGAAAAACTGTTTTTT. Its protein is CASSTGTGEKLFF.

V is TRBV29-1 and J is TRBJ2-1; 9 bases fit TRBD2. Germline CDR1 reads SQVTM; CDR2 reads ANQGSEA. The CDR3 length is 20 residues. Trimming removed 0 bases from V and 2 bases from J; junction bases left unmatched: 17. The CDR3: CSVEDRGSSGIPAAYNEQFF. The CDR3 DNA is TGCAGCGTTGAAGATCGTGGGTCTAGCGGGATACCCGCGGCCTACAATGAGCAGTTCTTC.

Written as DNA, the CDR3 is TGTGCCAGCAGGGACCATGGGGAGCAGTTCTTC. This gives the protein CASRDHGEQFF. The chain joins TRBV2 to TRBJ2-1; D is ambiguous. The CDR3 extends over 11 amino acids. From germline, CDR1 is SNHLY and CDR2 FYNNEI. Trimming left V 6 bases short and J 10 bases short, with 10 bases between.

This chain joins TRBV12-3 or TRBV12-4 and TRBJ2-1; TRBD2 matches at 9 bases. V was clipped by 6 bases and J by 0 bases; unmatched bases: 3. CDR3 length: 15 residues. The CDR3 is CASSFSGSSYNEQFF. CDR3 nucleotide sequence: TGTGCCAGCAGCTTTAGCGGGAGCTCCTACAATGAGCAGTTCTTC.

The chain carries TRBV11-3 and TRBJ2-4; D remains unclear. CDR1 and CDR2 (germline): SGHNT, YENEEA. The CDR3 extends over 16 amino acids. Trimming shortened V by 4 bases and J by 3 bases, and 16 bases separated the two germline ends. This CDR3 is CASSSLSGRSKNIQYF. CDR3 nucleotides: TGTGCCAGCAGCTCGCTCTCTGGCAGGAGCAAAAACATTCAGTACTTC.

The rearrangement joins TRBV12-3 or TRBV12-4 to TRBJ2-7; 12 nucleotides match TRBD2. The ends lost 5 bases at V and 9 bases at J; junction bases unmatched: 5. CDR3 size: 13 residues. The CDR3 DNA sequence: TGTGCCAGCAGTCCTCTAGCGGGAGGGCCGCAGTACTTC. This codes for CASSPLAGGPQYF.

This clonotype was picked up a small number of times. The rearrangement uses TRBV29-1 and TRBJ1-1, with D uncertain. Deletions cut 7 bases from V and 1 base from J, with 7 bases between. CDR1 and CDR2 (germline): SQVTM, ANQGSEA. There are 11 residues in the CDR3. The chain's CDR3 is CSGEENTEAFF. The CDR3 DNA reads as TGCAGCGGCGAAGAGAACACTGAAGCTTTCTTT.

The chain links TRBV5-1 to TRBJ2-3; D is ambiguous. V was pared by 0 bases and J by 2 bases, with 7 bases between. Looked up from germline, CDR1 is SGHRS and CDR2 is YFSETQ. The CDR3 loop spans 14 amino acids. CDR3 nucleotide sequence: TGCGCCAGCAGCTTGGTGCTTGTCACAGATACGCAGTATTTT. Amino acids: CASSLVLVTDTQYF.

The chain has TRBV19 and TRBJ2-7; 7 bases are a match to TRBD2. CDR1 is LNHDA and CDR2 is SQIVND in the germline V gene (reference sequence). This CDR3 region has 14 residues. V shed 4 bases, J shed 7 bases, and the junction held 10 bases outside the gene matches. DNA for the CDR3: TGTGCCAGTAGTACGGGACGGCCCGGGGGGGAGCAGTACTTC. Its protein is CASSTGRPGGEQYF.

The CDR3 DNA reads TGTGCCAGCAGTGAAAGGGGGCAAGCTGAAGCTTTCTTT. As protein: CASSERGQAEAFF. The chain couples TRBV6-1 to TRBJ1-1, with TRBD1 matching over 7 bases. The V gene end was trimmed by 2 bases and the J gene end by 6 bases; junction bases not matched to a gene: 3. The CDR3 has 13 residues. Germline loops: CDR1 MNHNS, CDR2 SASEGT.

The chain carries TRBV15 and TRBJ2-2; 7 bases agree with TRBD1. The V gene end was trimmed by 4 bases and the J gene end by 0 bases; junction bases not matched to a gene: 5. The CDR3 spans 16 residues. In germline, CDR1 is LNHNV, CDR2 YYDKDF (reference sequence). CDR3 bases: TGTGCCACCAGCAAAATGGGGACAGCGAACACCGGGGAGCTGTTTTTT. Translated: CATSKMGTANTGELFF. The entire variable domain, with the rest obtained from reference TRBV15 and TRBJ2-2, is as follows: DAMVIQNPRYQVTQFGKPVTLSCSQTLNHNVMYWYQQKSSQAPKLLFHYYDKDFNNEADTPDNFQSRRPNTSFCFLDIRSPGLGDTAMYLCATSKMGTANTGELFFGEGSRLTVL.

This chain connects TRBV24-1 to TRBJ2-5; D is perhaps TRBD1 (7 bases). The germline V gene encodes CDR1 KGHDR and CDR2 SFDVKD. V was cut by 11 bases and J by 5 bases, with 14 bases left in between. The CDR3 spans 12 residues. The CDR3 region is CAIAGQTETQYF. CDR3 coding DNA: TGTGCCATTGCGGGACAGACGGAGACCCAGTACTTC.

The V call is TRBV15, the J call TRBJ2-1; 7 positions match TRBD2. This CDR3 is 17 amino acids long. J lost 6 bases, V lost 0 bases, and 11 bases had no gene match. Germline CDR1 reads LNHNV; CDR2 reads YYDKDF (reference sequence). The CDR3 coding sequence is TGTGCCACCAGCAGAGACACCGAGCGGGGAATTATCAATGAGCAGTTCTTC. Amino acids: CATSRDTERGIINEQFF.

This chain joins TRBV18 and TRBJ2-5; no clear D gene. The CDR3 has 14 residues. The germline gives CDR1 KGHSH, CDR2 LQKENI. V gave up 3 bases and J gave up 5 bases, with 13 bases separating them. CDR3 region: CASSPQTLGETQYF. For the CDR3, the DNA is TGTGCCAGCTCACCCCAGACATTGGGGGAGACCCAGTACTTC.

The chain combines TRBV4-1 with TRBJ1-5; 7 bases match TRBD1. CDR1 is MGHRA and CDR2 is YSYEKL in the germline V gene. The CDR3 is 17 amino acids. Germline trimming cut 0 bases from V and 4 bases from J; bases unmatched to any gene: 9. In DNA form, the CDR3 reads TGCGCCAGCAGCCAAGATCAGTCCGACAGGGTGAATCAGCCCCAGCATTTT. The encoded protein is CASSQDQSDRVNQPQHF.

The V and J genes are TRBV20-1 and TRBJ2-5; D may be TRBD1 (6 bases). CDR1 and CDR2 from the germline V gene are DFQATT and SNEGSKA (reference sequence). The V gene lost 7 bases and the J gene lost 5 bases, with 11 bases spanning the gap. This CDR3 has 11 amino acids. The CDR3 loop is CSVWGLETQYF. The CDR3 DNA sequence: TGCAGTGTGTGGGGGCTGGAGACCCAGTACTTC.

The chain uses TRBV4-1 and TRBJ1-2; TRBD1 is a possible D gene (5 bases). The CDR3 sequence is 15 residues long. CDR1 and CDR2 (germline): MGHRA, YSYEKL. V dropped 2 bases and J dropped 6 bases, with 16 bases sitting between them. In nucleotides, the CDR3 is TGCGCCAGCAGCCAAATAGGGACGCCGGCCGATGGCTACACCTTC. Translation gives CASSQIGTPADGYTF.

This rearrangement joins TRBV9 to TRBJ2-1, with 9 bases aligning to TRBD2. Per the germline V gene, CDR1 is SGDLS and CDR2 is YYNGEE. V gave up 2 bases and J gave up 3 bases; unmatched junction bases: 6. There are 16 residues in the CDR3. CDR3 nucleotides: TGTGCCAGCAGCGTGGCGAGCGGGGGGCTCTACAATGAGCAGTTCTTC. Its translation is CASSVASGGLYNEQFF.

A few counts support this clonotype. The chain carries TRBV3-1 and TRBJ2-3, with TRBD2 as a possible D gene (6 bases). The CDR3 has 13 residues. CDR1 and CDR2 from the germline V gene are LGHDT and YNNKEL (reference sequence). The V end was cut by 1 base, the J end by 13 bases, with 15 bases between. The CDR3 nucleotides are TGTGCCAGCAGCCAAGTCGAAGGCGGGACTGAGTATTTT. It specifies CASSQVEGGTEYF.

The chain is built from TRBV5-1 and TRBJ2-2; unclear D gene. Trimming removed 4 bases from V and 2 bases from J, with 6 bases in between. Germline V lookup: CDR1 SGHRS, CDR2 YFSETQ. This CDR3 has 13 amino acids. CDR3 region: CASSPVNTGELFF. The CDR3 bases are TGCGCCAGCAGCCCCGTTAACACCGGGGAGCTGTTTTTT.

In its sample, this clonotype was seen a few times. The V call is TRBV2, the J call TRBJ1-2, with D unresolved. CDR1 and CDR2 from the germline V gene are SNHLY and FYNNEI. The CDR3 is 10 amino acids. V shed 4 bases and J shed 4 bases, with 1 base lying between them. In nucleotides, the CDR3 is TGTGCCAGCAGTGTCTATGGCTACACCTTC. Its protein is CASSVYGYTF.

V and J are TRBV18 and TRBJ2-7; D gene uncertain. Looked up from germline, CDR1 is KGHSH and CDR2 is LQKENI. Trimming took off 3 bases at V and 7 bases at J, with 13 bases between the two ends. The CDR3 consists of 13 residues. The CDR3 reads CASSPIHGREQYV. The DNA for the CDR3 is TGTGCCAGCTCACCTATTCATGGACGGGAGCAGTACGTC.

This clonotype was seen more than once but under ten times. This chain joins TRBV12-3 or TRBV12-4 and TRBJ2-1, with 7 bases lining up with TRBD1. The CDR3 contains 16 residues. V trimming: 6 bases; J trimming: 0 bases; junction bases outside the gene matches: 8. The CDR3 DNA reads as TGTGCCAGCAGCCCCGGGACAGCTAGCTCCTACAATGAGCAGTTCTTC. This sequence encodes CASSPGTASSYNEQFF.

V is TRBV12-3 or TRBV12-4 and J is TRBJ2-3; TRBD1 agrees at 7 bases. V lost 5 bases, J lost 0 bases, and 5 bases stayed unmatched. This CDR3 is 15 amino acids long. The CDR3 region is CASSMTGPSTDTQYF. CDR3 bases: TGTGCCAGCAGTATGACAGGGCCTAGCACAGATACGCAGTATTTT.

V and J are TRBV4-1 and TRBJ1-2; perhaps TRBD1 as D (6 bases). Germline V gene sequence: CDR1 MGHRA, CDR2 YSYEKL. V lost 0 bases to trimming and J lost 7 bases, with 12 bases between them. This CDR3 is 14 amino acids long. For the CDR3, the DNA is TGCGCCAGCAGCCAAGATAACAGGGTTGGTGGCTACACCTTC. Protein product: CASSQDNRVGGYTF.

Comment on this clonotype: The junction shows a germline mismatch at one end, possibly a read error. This rearrangement joins TRBV7-6 to TRBJ2-5; D might be TRBD1 or TRBD2, each matching 5 bases. CDR3 length: 9 residues. Per germline, CDR1 SGHVS and CDR2 FNYEAQ. CDR3 bases: TGTGCCAGCGGGCCTAGCAGGGACTTC. Residues: CASGPSRDF.

The chain has TRBV29-1 and TRBJ1-2; D ambiguous. The CDR3 runs 11 residues. Germline V gene sequence: CDR1 SQVTM, CDR2 ANQGSEA. Trimming stripped 3 bases from V and 2 bases from J, with 4 bases between. DNA for the CDR3: TGCAGCGTTGAGTCCAACTATGGCTACACCTTC. Translating it yields CSVESNYGYTF. The complete variable domain, with remaining parts taken from reference TRBV29-1 and TRBJ1-2, reads SAVISQKPSRDICQRGTSLTIQCQVDSQVTMMFWYRQQPGQSLTLIATANQGSEATYESGFVIDKFPISRPNLTFSTLTVSNMSPEDSSIYLCSVESNYGYTFGSGTRLTVV.

This clonotype was picked up a small number of times. The chain recombines TRBV11-1 with TRBJ1-1; tentatively, D is TRBD1 (5 bases). CDR1 and CDR2 from the germline V gene are SGHAT and FQDESV (reference sequence). The germline V and J ends were trimmed by 4 bases and 4 bases, with 16 bases remaining between them. This CDR3 has 15 amino acids. CDR3 loop: CASSSTHGGGTEAFF. The CDR3 region has the DNA TGTGCCAGCAGCTCAACTCACGGGGGAGGCACTGAAGCTTTCTTT.